Presented here are 8 T cell receptor beta chains from one specimen sequenced in a study of T cell responses to AZD1222 COVID-19 vaccine. Here immunoSEQ multiplex PCR was the method, and the copy in TCRdb shows in-frame clones only, minus some. The data hold about 120,000 clones, with roughly 89% observed a single time. The input for sequencing was peripheral blood, taken on day 0 of AZD1222 vaccination. The receptors originated from an adult in good health.

The rearrangement joins TRBV7-9 to TRBJ2-5, with 7 positions matching TRBD1. With V trimmed by 6 bases and J by 4 bases, 8 bases remained unmatched. This CDR3 spans 14 amino acids. In germline, CDR1 is SEHNR, CDR2 FQNEAQ (reference sequence). As DNA, the CDR3 is TGTGCCAGCAGTCCAACAGGGGTGGCAGAGACCCAGTACTTC. As protein: CASSPTGVAETQYF.

The chain uses TRBV6-2 or TRBV6-3 and TRBJ2-1; D is unresolved. This CDR3 spans 19 amino acids. Germline V gene data show CDR1 as MNHEY and CDR2 as SVGEGT. V was clipped by 2 bases and J by 4 bases, with 24 bases between them. This CDR3 reads CASSYVKLQRYLYYNEQFF. CDR3 DNA sequence: TGTGCCAGCAGTTACGTGAAGCTTCAACGATACTTGTATTACAATGAGCAGTTCTTC.

The chain recombines TRBV28 with TRBJ2-2; D not resolved. V was shortened by 8 bases and J by 2 bases, with 6 bases between the two germline ends. CDR1 MDHEN and CDR2 SYDVKM come from the germline V gene. The CDR3 totals 12 residues. This chain's CDR3 is CASSVNTGELFF. The DNA for the CDR3 is TGTGCCAGCTCTGTAAACACCGGGGAGCTGTTTTTT.

The V gene is TRBV6-5, the J gene TRBJ1-1; D might be TRBD1 (6 bases). Trimming took 11 bases from V and 1 from J, leaving 14 bases between them. The CDR3 consists of 13 residues. Germline V gene data show CDR1 as MNHEY and CDR2 as SVGAGI. CDR3 sequence reads: CACQGLRNTEAFF. The CDR3 region has the DNA TGTGCCTGTCAGGGGTTACGGAACACTGAAGCTTTCTTT.

The chain has TRBV11-2 and TRBJ1-3; D gene ambiguous. The V and J ends lost 4 bases and 4 bases respectively, with 5 bases between them. This CDR3 spans 12 amino acids. Germline V lookup: CDR1 SGHAT, CDR2 FQNNGV. CDR3 residues: CASSYPGNTIYF. The CDR3 DNA reads as TGTGCCAGCAGCTATCCCGGAAACACCATATATTTT. Full variable domain (remainder filled in from reference TRBV11-2 and TRBJ1-3): EAGVAQSPRYKIIEKRQSVAFWCNPISGHATLYWYQQILGQGPKLLIQFQNNGVVDDSQLPKDRFSAERLKGVDSTLKIQPAKLEDSAVYLCASSYPGNTIYFGEGSWLTVV.

The chain combines TRBV5-1 with TRBJ2-7, with TRBD2 identical over 9 bases. This CDR3 is built from 14 residues. Trimming removed 6 bases from V and 1 base from J; junction bases left unmatched: 5. Germline-derived CDR1 and CDR2 are SGHRS and YFSETQ. The CDR3 DNA follows: TGCGCCAGCACTCTGACTAGCGGTTCCTACGAGCAGTACTTC. As protein: CASTLTSGSYEQYF. Using reference TRBV5-1 and TRBJ2-7 for the parts outside the CDR3, the full variable domain is KAGVTQTPRYLIKTRGQQVTLSCSPISGHRSVSWYQQTPGQGLQFLFEYFSETQRNKGNFPGRFSGRQFSNSRSEMNVSTLELGDSALYLCASTLTSGSYEQYFGPGTRLTVT.

The chain combines TRBV6-5 with TRBJ2-7; D possibly matches TRBD1 or TRBD2 (7 bases each). Trimming stripped 6 bases from V and 8 bases from J, with 17 bases between. Germline V CDR1 and CDR2: MNHEY, SVGAGI. This CDR3 contains 13 residues. CDR3 sequence (DNA): TGTGCCAGCAGCCTACCAGGGGGGGCCCAGCAGTACTTC. Its translation: CASSLPGGAQQYF.

The J gene is TRBJ1-3, the V gene TRBV12-3 or TRBV12-4, with D unresolved. V was trimmed by 2 bases and J by 3 bases, leaving 2 bases between them. The CDR3 covers 12 residues. In DNA, the CDR3 is TGTGCCAGCAGTTTAAATGGAAACACCATATATTTT. It specifies CASSLNGNTIYF.